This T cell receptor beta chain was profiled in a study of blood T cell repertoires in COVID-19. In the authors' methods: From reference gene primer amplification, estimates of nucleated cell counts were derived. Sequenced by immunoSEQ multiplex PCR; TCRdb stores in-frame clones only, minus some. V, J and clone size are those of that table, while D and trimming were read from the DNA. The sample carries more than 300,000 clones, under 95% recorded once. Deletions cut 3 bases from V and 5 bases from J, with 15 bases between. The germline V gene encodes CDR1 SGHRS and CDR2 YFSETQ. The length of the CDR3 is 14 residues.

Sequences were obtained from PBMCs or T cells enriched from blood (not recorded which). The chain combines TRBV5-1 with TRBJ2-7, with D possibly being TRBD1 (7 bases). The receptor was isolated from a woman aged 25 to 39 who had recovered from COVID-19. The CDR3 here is CASSSGQWEDEQYF. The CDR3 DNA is TGCGCCAGCAGCTCGGGACAGTGGGAGGACGAGCAGTACTTC.